These 10 T cell receptor beta chains came from one sample sequenced in a study of blood T cell repertoires in COVID-19. The method was immunoSEQ multiplex PCR; TCRdb's version includes in-frame clones alone and lacks a portion of them. The data show more than 150,000 clones, approximately 83% seen once. Input material: peripheral blood. These receptors came from a man in his 70s who had recovered from COVID-19.

Only one count was recorded for this clone. The gene calls are TRBV7-9 and TRBJ2-7; D not resolved. Germline values: CDR1 SEHNR, CDR2 FQNEAQ (reference sequence). This CDR3 is 14 amino acids long. Trimming cost V 1 base and J 3 bases, with 10 bases left between them. The CDR3 spells CASSLGSGYYEQYF. CDR3 nucleotides: TGTGCCAGCAGCTTAGGGTCGGGTTACTACGAGCAGTACTTC. The whole variable domain, remainder taken from reference TRBV7-9 and TRBJ2-7, is DTGVSQNPRHKITKRGQNVTFRCDPISEHNRLYWYRQTLGQGPEFLTYFQNEAQLEKSRLLSDRFSAERPKGSFSTLEIQRTEQGDSAMYLCASSLGSGYYEQYFGPGTRLTVT.

The chain's CDR3 is CASSHMGLAGAISYEQYF. CDR3 sequence (DNA): TGCGCCAGCAGCCACATGGGACTAGCGGGTGCTATCTCCTACGAGCAGTACTTC. This chain links TRBV4-1 with TRBJ2-7; 12 nucleotides line up with TRBD2. The CDR3 is 18 residues long. V lost 3 bases, J lost 0 bases, and 9 bases stayed unmatched. Germline loops: CDR1 MGHRA, CDR2 YSYEKL.

The chain employs TRBV28 and TRBJ1-5; no clear D. The CDR3 consists of 16 residues. Germline V gives CDR1 MDHEN, CDR2 SYDVKM. Trimming took 1 base from V and 1 from J, leaving 11 bases between them. The CDR3 is CASSLSGYSSNQPQHF. CDR3 DNA: TGTGCCAGCAGTTTATCGGGGTACTCGAGCAATCAGCCCCAGCATTTT.

V gene TRBV3-1 (or the pseudogene TRBV3-2) combines with J gene TRBJ1-1; D ambiguous. The germline V gene encodes CDR1 LGHDT and CDR2 YNNKEL (reference sequence). Trimming removed 4 bases at V and 1 base at J, with 7 bases between. CDR3 length: 13 amino acids. The CDR3 spells CASSLRRNTEAFF. CDR3 DNA: TGTGCCAGCAGCCTCAGAAGGAACACTGAAGCTTTCTTT.

The CDR3 loop is CASSEAGQGFLGYTF. DNA for the CDR3: TGCGCCAGCAGTGAGGCGGGACAGGGCTTTCTTGGCTACACCTTC. The chain joins TRBV10-2 to TRBJ1-2; 9 bases map to TRBD1. Germline CDR1 is WSHSY and CDR2 is SAAADI. This CDR3 region has 15 residues. V trimming: 2 bases; J trimming: 7 bases; junction bases outside the gene matches: 8.

J is TRBJ2-2 and V is TRBV19; TRBD1 agrees at 7 bases. After removal of 4 bases from V and 5 bases from J, the junction contained 7 bases not matched to a gene. This CDR3 is 15 amino acids long. The V gene's germline CDR1 is LNHDA and CDR2 SQIVND (reference sequence). The CDR3 region has the DNA TGTGCCAGTAGTACGAGACAGGGTTGGACCGGGGAGCTGTTTTTT. This translates into CASSTRQGWTGELFF.

The V call is TRBV2, the J call TRBJ2-5; no clear D gene. CDR1 and CDR2 (germline): SNHLY, FYNNEI. V lost 7 bases and J lost 1, with 10 bases in between. CDR3 length: 13 residues. CDR3 region: CASTKRTQETQYF. DNA for the CDR3: TGTGCCAGCACAAAGCGAACCCAAGAGACCCAGTACTTC.

The chain couples TRBV20-1 to TRBJ2-4, with D possibly TRBD1 on 5 matching bases. There are 13 residues in the CDR3. The V end lost 3 bases, the J end lost 0 bases, and 6 bases lay between the germline ends. CDR1 and CDR2 (germline): DFQATT, SNEGSKA (reference sequence). The CDR3 sequence: CSASRGAKNIQYF. The DNA of the CDR3 is TGCAGTGCTAGTAGGGGAGCCAAAAACATTCAGTACTTC.

A word on this clone: Other DNA sequences from this sample encode an identical CDR3 as well. V usage is TRBV19 and J usage is TRBJ2-2; D uncertain. Trimming took 3 bases from V and 7 from J, leaving 6 bases between them. Germline V gene data show CDR1 as LNHDA and CDR2 as SQIVND (reference sequence). The CDR3 extends over 12 amino acids. Here the CDR3 reads CASSIPGGELFF. The DNA of the CDR3 is TGTGCCAGTAGTATCCCGGGCGGGGAGCTGTTTTTT.

V usage is TRBV11-2 and J usage is TRBJ2-1, with D uncertain. V lost 4 bases to trimming and J lost 3 bases, with 16 bases between them. The CDR3 length is 16 residues. Germline V gene data show CDR1 as SGHAT and CDR2 as FQNNGV. The CDR3 reads CASSSPTGGHYNEQFF. In DNA, the CDR3 is TGTGCCAGCAGCTCCCCTACCGGTGGGCACTACAATGAGCAGTTCTTC. Full variable domain (missing parts from reference TRBV11-2 and TRBJ2-1): EAGVAQSPRYKIIEKRQSVAFWCNPISGHATLYWYQQILGQGPKLLIQFQNNGVVDDSQLPKDRFSAERLKGVDSTLKIQPAKLEDSAVYLCASSSPTGGHYNEQFFGPGTRLTVL.